Following are 4 T cell receptor beta chains from one sample sequenced in a study of blood T cell repertoires in COVID-19. Produced via immunoSEQ multiplex PCR; TCRdb's table is partial and in-frame only. The sample gives 110,000 or so clones, about 85% of which show up once; about 3.8% is in the top ten. The sequencing input was peripheral blood. Receptors originate from a woman in her sixties or seventies with acute or convalescent COVID-19.

This rearrangement joins TRBV15 to TRBJ1-6; TRBD1 matches at 8 bases. The CDR3 sequence is 15 residues long. The germline V gene has CDR1 LNHNV and CDR2 YYDKDF (reference sequence). The V segment lost 3 bases and the J segment 10 bases; nucleotides outside the gene matches: 8. The CDR3 is CATSRVSGGWSPLHF. As DNA, the CDR3 is TGTGCCACCAGCAGGGTCTCAGGGGGCTGGTCACCCCTCCACTTT.

The V and J genes are TRBV10-3 and TRBJ2-7, with D possibly matching TRBD1 (6 bases). V lost 7 bases and J lost 4, with 14 bases in between. This CDR3 has 13 residues. The germline CDR1 and CDR2 sequences are ENHRY and SYGVKD. In nucleotides, the CDR3 is TGTGCCATCACGGGGACATTGCGGTACGAGCAGTACTTC. As protein: CAITGTLRYEQYF.

The V call is TRBV21-1, the J call TRBJ1-6; no check of the table's D call, TRBD1, against the DNA was made. TRBV21-1 is labeled a pseudogene. This CDR3 comprises 21 residues. The CDR3 loop is CASSKADRDRAPFSYNSPLHF. The CDR3 DNA reads TGTGCCAGCAGCAAAGCGGACCGGGACAGGGCTCCCTTCTCCTATAATTCACCCCTCCACTTT.

This clone has a handful of counts. The rearrangement uses TRBV5-4 and TRBJ1-2; 8 bases are a match to TRBD1. V shed 3 bases and J 8 bases; nucleotides not matched to a gene: 12. Germline V gene sequence: CDR1 SGHNT, CDR2 YYREEE (reference sequence). CDR3 size: 15 residues. For the CDR3, the DNA is TGTGCCAGCAGCTATGCCGGGACAGGACCAATGGGCTACACCTTC. Translated, it gives CASSYAGTGPMGYTF.